Described below is a single T cell receptor (beta chain) sequence and its context. These data belong to a study of blood T cell repertoires in COVID-19. As for the study in general: COVID-19 samples, acute and convalescent, were from the United States, Italy and Spain.

Cohort 3 donors counted as recovered after two negative PCRs, clearance, or resolved symptoms. This CDR3 is 17 amino acids long. Germline V gene sequence: CDR1 LGHDT, CDR2 YNNKEL (reference sequence). After removal of 3 bases from V and 2 bases from J, the junction contained 10 bases not matched to a gene. Sequencing was performed with immunoSEQ multiplex PCR; in TCRdb, only in-frame clones are kept and a portion is missing. The table shows roughly 400,000 clones, with roughly 91% occurring only once. The clonotype comes from a young man who had recovered from COVID-19. The V gene is TRBV3-1 (or the pseudogene TRBV3-2), the J gene TRBJ2-7, with 10 bases identical to TRBD2. Sequenced sample: PBMCs or T cells enriched from blood (not recorded which). CDR3 residues: CASSHPAGGSDTYEQYF. CDR3 sequence (DNA): TGTGCCAGCAGCCACCCAGCGGGAGGGTCAGATACCTACGAGCAGTACTTC.